A single sample is the source of the 18 T cell receptor beta chains below, sequenced in a study of CD8 T cells in Susac syndrome. The RNA, about 0.5 to 1 ug, was put through reverse transcription using random hexamers. In TCRdb, the immunoSEQ multiplex PCR reads were re-called with MiXCR into one record per CDR3 protein. This table holds tens of thousands of distinct CDR3 sequences, around 94% found once. Sequencing was performed on CD4+ T cells from PBMCs. Receptors originate from a human donor with Susac syndrome.

The chain employs TRBV20-1 and TRBJ1-1; D remains unclear. V lost 4 bases, J lost 9 bases, and 15 bases lay in between. CDR1 and CDR2 from the germline V gene are DFQATT and SNEGSKA (reference sequence). There are 12 residues in the CDR3. The CDR3, as DNA: TGCAGTGCTATCTCGGTTGAGGGCAAAGCTTTCTTT. Protein sequence: CSAISVEGKAFF.

This clonotype showed up just once. The chain recombines TRBV25-1 with TRBJ1-2; a weak D match, TRBD1 (6 bases). The germline gives CDR1 MGHDK, CDR2 SYGVNS. The CDR3 extends over 15 amino acids. The ends were cut back, 7 bases at V and 6 bases at J, with 21 bases in the middle. In DNA, the CDR3 is TGTGCCAGCAATCACAGGGAGGGAAGGTCTGATGGCTACACCTTC. Its protein is CASNHREGRSDGYTF.

This chain joins TRBV24-1 and TRBJ1-5, with D maybe TRBD1 (6 bases). The CDR3 runs 14 residues. V lost 3 bases and J lost 4, with 9 bases in between. CDR1 and CDR2 (germline): KGHDR, SFDVKD. In DNA, the CDR3 is TGTGCCACCAGTGATCGGACAGTGAATCAGCCCCAGCATTTT. Translating it yields CATSDRTVNQPQHF.

V and J are TRBV7-3 and TRBJ2-5; 8 bases line up with TRBD2. Per germline, CDR1 SGHTA and CDR2 FQGTGA. The V and J ends lost 5 bases and 3 bases, in that order; junction bases with no gene match: 5. The CDR3 has 14 amino acids. CDR3 protein: CASSPGLVEETQYF. CDR3 in DNA: TGTGCCAGCAGCCCGGGACTAGTAGAAGAGACCCAGTACTTC. Variable domain in full (rest from reference TRBV7-3 and TRBJ2-5): GAGVSQTPSNKVTEKGKYVELRCDPISGHTALYWYRQSLGQGPEFLIYFQGTGAADDSGLPNDRFFAVRPEGSVSTLKIQRTERGDSAVYLCASSPGLVEETQYFGPGTRLLVL.

For the CDR3, the DNA is TGTGCCAGCAGTCCCGGGACGACTCAAATGGAGACCCAGTACTTC. Translating it yields CASSPGTTQMETQYF. The chain uses TRBV12-3 or TRBV12-4 and TRBJ2-5; D might be TRBD1 or TRBD2, each matching 5 bases. The CDR3 loop spans 15 amino acids. Trimming cost V 5 bases and J 5 bases, with 18 bases left between them.

This sequence joins TRBV29-1 and TRBJ2-7; 12 bases fit TRBD1. Germline CDR1 is SQVTM and CDR2 is ANQGSEA. Trimming at V came to 5 bases and at J to 7 bases, leaving 9 bases not matched to a gene. The length of the CDR3 is 14 residues. This chain's CDR3 is CSVNPGQGAREQYF. In DNA form, the CDR3 reads TGCAGCGTTAATCCGGGACAGGGGGCGCGGGAGCAGTACTTC.

CDR3 residues: CASSQGVFPDGYTF. The DNA for the CDR3 is TGTGCCAGCAGCCAGGGGGTCTTCCCTGATGGCTACACCTTC. V gene TRBV9 combines with J gene TRBJ1-2; 7 bases agree with TRBD1. Germline V CDR1 and CDR2: SGDLS, YYNGEE. Trimming at V came to 4 bases and at J to 6 bases, leaving 9 bases not matched to a gene. The CDR3 is 14 residues long.

The rearrangement links TRBV9 to TRBJ2-3, with 10 positions matching TRBD2. In germline, CDR1 is SGDLS, CDR2 YYNGEE. V was pared by 3 bases and J by 9 bases, with 10 bases of the junction left unmatched. The length of the CDR3 is 15 residues. The CDR3: CASSALAGVQGTQYF. The CDR3 DNA reads as TGTGCCAGCAGCGCTCTAGCGGGGGTGCAGGGAACGCAGTATTTT.

The V and J genes are TRBV29-1 and TRBJ1-1; D is ambiguous. Trimming left V 7 bases short and J 1 base short, with 16 bases between. The CDR3 is made up of 14 amino acids. In germline, CDR1 is SQVTM, CDR2 ANQGSEA. CDR3 nucleotide sequence: TGCAGCGCAAAAAGGACGGTCGAGAACACTGAAGCTTTCTTT. It codes for CSAKRTVENTEAFF.

The CDR3 DNA reads as TGCGCCAGCAGCTTGGTCATCACGGGATCCGAGACCCAGTACTTC. Its protein product is CASSLVITGSETQYF. The chain has TRBV5-1 and TRBJ2-5, with a weak D call TRBD2 (5 bases). Deletions cut 0 bases from V and 5 bases from J, with 14 bases between. CDR1 is SGHRS and CDR2 is YFSETQ in the germline V gene. This CDR3 spans 15 amino acids.

V is TRBV24-1 and J is TRBJ2-6; 10 bases line up with TRBD1. Germline V gives CDR1 KGHDR, CDR2 SFDVKD. This CDR3 has 17 residues. V was pared by 5 bases and J by 0 bases, with 3 bases of the junction left unmatched. The CDR3 sequence is CATSGDRGSSGANVLTF. DNA for the CDR3: TGTGCCACCAGTGGGGACAGGGGCAGCTCTGGGGCCAACGTCCTGACTTTC.

This chain connects TRBV9 to TRBJ2-2; 8 nucleotides agree with TRBD1. Germline CDR1 SGDLS, CDR2 YYNGEE. V dropped 3 bases and J dropped 5; count of bases not matched to a gene: 3. The CDR3 has 14 residues. The DNA for the CDR3 is TGTGCCAGCAGCGCCCGACAGGGGACCGGGGAGCTGTTTTTT. Translated: CASSARQGTGELFF.

The rearrangement joins TRBV7-8 to TRBJ2-7; no definite D call. Germline CDR1 reads SGHVS; CDR2 reads FQNEAQ. CDR3 length: 13 amino acids. Trimming took off 1 base at V and 3 bases at J, with 7 bases between the two ends. The CDR3 DNA reads TGTGCCAGCAGCTTAGGCAACCTCTACGAGCAGTACTTC. This sequence encodes CASSLGNLYEQYF.

The chain joins TRBV6-1 to TRBJ2-7; 8 bases map to TRBD2. CDR3 length equals 11 residues. Trimming cost V 3 bases and J 12 bases; bases outside gene matches: 4. CDR1 is MNHNS and CDR2 is SASEGT in the germline V gene. The CDR3 DNA follows: TGTGCCAGCAGTGAGACTAGCGAGGTGTACTTC. Protein sequence: CASSETSEVYF.

The chain uses TRBV12-3 or TRBV12-4 and TRBJ1-6, with TRBD1 matching over 7 bases. J was trimmed by 7 bases and V by 2 bases; bases with no gene match: 5. The CDR3 consists of 15 residues. The CDR3 bases are TGTGCCAGCAGTTTAACGGGACAGCAGAATTCACCCCTCCACTTT. Translated, it gives CASSLTGQQNSPLHF.

The rearrangement uses TRBV6-2 or TRBV6-3 and TRBJ1-6; maybe TRBD1 (6 bases). The CDR3 has 11 residues. V was shortened by 6 bases and J by 12 bases, with 9 bases between the two germline ends. Germline CDR1 reads MNHEY; CDR2 reads SVGEGT. The CDR3 DNA reads TGTGCCAGCAGAAAGGGGGGACCCCTCCACTTT. Protein: CASRKGGPLHF.

The genes are TRBV29-1 and TRBJ2-6, with a tentative D call TRBD1 (5 bases). Trimming removed 6 bases at V and 0 bases at J, with 12 bases between. The CDR3 contains 15 residues. The germline gives CDR1 SQVTM, CDR2 ANQGSEA. CDR3 DNA sequence: TGCAGCGTCTTTGCTGGGGCCTCTGGGGCCAACGTCCTGACTTTC. Protein product: CSVFAGASGANVLTF.

V and J are TRBV14 and TRBJ2-1; TRBD1 is a possible D gene (6 bases). CDR1 and CDR2 (germline): SGHDN, FVKESK. This CDR3 contains 17 residues. V lost 0 bases and J 2 bases, leaving 14 bases between the germline ends. CDR3 nucleotides: TGTGCCAGCAGCCAAGATGGGGAAGGGGGAGCCTACAATGAGCAGTTCTTC. This translates into CASSQDGEGGAYNEQFF.